This T cell receptor beta chain appears in the sequencing data of a study of human thymus T cells. Sequencing used immunoSEQ multiplex PCR; TCRdb keeps in-frame clones, though not all of them. The table shows about 60,000 clones, with approximately 95% occurring only once. Study-wide points: Biased V and J segment usage appeared in thymus and peripheral blood.

This CDR3 is 12 amino acids long. Trimming removed 10 bases from V and 3 bases from J, with 12 bases in between. Germline V gene data show CDR1 as MNHEY and CDR2 as SMNVEV (reference sequence). Regarding this clone: Its antigen is still unknown.

The V and J genes are TRBV27 and TRBJ1-2; possibly TRBD1 for D (6 bases). Material for sequencing was blood. This TCR was sampled from a boy younger than two with a congenital heart defect but otherwise immunologically healthy. CDR3 sequence: CATRGGYYGYTF. The CDR3 nucleotides are TGTGCCACCAGAGGGGGTTACTATGGCTACACCTTC.